This T cell receptor beta chain comes out of a study of CD8+ T cells in alopecia areata. About the research overall: Twice a day, 5 to 10 mg of oral tofacitinib was administered to treated patients. General study findings and limits: As there was one nonresponder, how baseline CD8+ expansion relates to response remains uncertain.

TCR sequencing used cDNA made by reverse transcription of extracted RNA. Assay: immunoSEQ multiplex PCR; the TCRdb copy retains only in-frame clones and omits some. The sample includes 170,000 or so clones, around half of them seen just once. A note on this clone: The antigen remains undetermined.

Treatment described: oral pan-JAK inhibitor, 5-10 mg twice daily. Specimen: CD8+ T cells sorted from blood, collected at week 24, from a patient treated with tofacitinib. This sequence was found in a human donor with alopecia areata.

The CDR3 region has the DNA TGCGCCAGCAGCCAAGAAGGCAGCGGGGGAACCCTTAGGCAGTTCTTC. Its protein product is CASSQEGSGGTLRQFF. The chain couples TRBV4-3 to TRBJ2-1, with 8 bases fitting TRBD2. The V gene's germline CDR1 is LGHNA and CDR2 YSLEER. Trimming cost V 0 bases and J 12 bases; bases outside gene matches: 13. CDR3 length: 16 residues.